This TCR beta chain appears in the sequencing data of a study of radiotherapy plus CTLA-4 blockade in lung cancer. The germline gives CDR1 SGHNT, CDR2 YYREEE (reference sequence). This CDR3 region has 12 residues. V lost 2 bases, J lost 1 base, and 3 bases lay in between. Study-wide results and caveats: Response was reportedly best predicted by early blood T cell clone dynamics, with interferon-beta.

In the case of this clone: As yet, its antigen is unknown.

TCRdb's table, derived via immunoSEQ multiplex PCR, lists solely in-frame clones and lacks some. The sample records approximately 80,000 clones, about four fifths being singletons. This TCR derives from a human donor with non-small cell lung cancer who had stable disease on radiotherapy plus ipilimumab. The V and J genes are TRBV5-4 and TRBJ1-1; D unclear. The sequencing here drew on peripheral blood, taken from a patient treated with radiotherapy plus ipilimumab. The CDR3 spells CASSLWNTEAFF. The CDR3 DNA reads as TGTGCCAGCAGCTTATGGAACACTGAAGCTTTCTTT.